This entry concerns a single T cell receptor beta chain. One end of the junction fails to match germline, which may point to a read error. CDR1 is DFQATT and CDR2 is SNEGSKA in the germline V gene (reference sequence). The CDR3 length is 11 residues. In the original analysis: Researchers report that nucleated cell counts were estimated from reference gene primer amplification. The protocol was immunoSEQ multiplex PCR, while the TCRdb copy is restricted to in-frame clones and leaves out a portion. Clone size and the V and J calls come from that table; the DNA yielded D and trimming. Of about 130,000 clones listed, 70% to 90% were seen once; the top ten hold roughly 13%. These data belong to a study of blood T cell repertoires in COVID-19. Across the study: The analysed material was cDNA or gDNA that came from T cells, B-cell-depleted T cells, or PBMCs.

The sequence was collected from a human donor in a cohort sampled during active COVID-19. The chain is built from TRBV20-1 and TRBJ1-4, with 9 bases aligning to TRBD1. Material for sequencing was peripheral blood. CDR3 sequence (DNA): TGCAGTGCGCTCGGTGGACAGGGGAATACATTT. Translation: CSALGGQGNTF.